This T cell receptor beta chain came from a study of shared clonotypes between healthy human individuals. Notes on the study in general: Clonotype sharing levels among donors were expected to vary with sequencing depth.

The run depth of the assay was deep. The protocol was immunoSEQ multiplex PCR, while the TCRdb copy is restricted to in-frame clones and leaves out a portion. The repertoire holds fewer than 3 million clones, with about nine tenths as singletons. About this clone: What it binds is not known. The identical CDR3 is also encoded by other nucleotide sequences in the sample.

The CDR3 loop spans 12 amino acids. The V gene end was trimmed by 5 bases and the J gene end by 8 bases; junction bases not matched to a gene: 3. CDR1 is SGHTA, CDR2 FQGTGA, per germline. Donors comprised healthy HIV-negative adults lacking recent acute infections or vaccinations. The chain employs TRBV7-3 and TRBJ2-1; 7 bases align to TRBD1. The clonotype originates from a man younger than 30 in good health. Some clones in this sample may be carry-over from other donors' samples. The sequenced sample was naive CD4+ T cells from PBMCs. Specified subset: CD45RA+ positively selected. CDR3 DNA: TGTGCCAGCAGCCCCACAGGGGATGAGCAGTTCTTC. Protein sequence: CASSPTGDEQFF.